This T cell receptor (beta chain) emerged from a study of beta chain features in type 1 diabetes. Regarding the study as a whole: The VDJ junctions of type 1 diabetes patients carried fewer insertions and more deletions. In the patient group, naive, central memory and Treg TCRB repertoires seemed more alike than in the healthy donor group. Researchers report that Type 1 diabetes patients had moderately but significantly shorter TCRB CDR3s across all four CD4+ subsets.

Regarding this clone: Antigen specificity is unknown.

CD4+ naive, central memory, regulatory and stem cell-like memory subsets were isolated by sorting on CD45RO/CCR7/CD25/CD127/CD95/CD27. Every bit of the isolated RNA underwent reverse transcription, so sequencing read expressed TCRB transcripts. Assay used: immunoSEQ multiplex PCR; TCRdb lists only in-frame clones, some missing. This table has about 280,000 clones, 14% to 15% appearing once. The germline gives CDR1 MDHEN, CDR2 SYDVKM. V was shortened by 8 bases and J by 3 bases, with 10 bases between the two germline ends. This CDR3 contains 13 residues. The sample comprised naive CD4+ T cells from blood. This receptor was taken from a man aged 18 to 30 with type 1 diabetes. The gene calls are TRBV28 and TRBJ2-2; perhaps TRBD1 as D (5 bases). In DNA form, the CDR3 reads TGTGCCAGCTCCTCGACAGACACCGGGGAGCTGTTTTTT. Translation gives CASSSTDTGELFF. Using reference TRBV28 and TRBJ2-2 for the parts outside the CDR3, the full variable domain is DVKVTQSSRYLVKRTGEKVFLECVQDMDHENMFWYRQDPGLGLRLIYFSYDVKMKEKGDIPEGYSVSREKKERFSLILESASTNQTSMYLCASSSTDTGELFFGEGSRLTVL.